This T cell receptor beta chain was identified during a study of post-analysis software for immune sequencing data. Study details: Disease courses included relapsing-remitting, secondary progressive and progressive-relapsing multiple sclerosis.

Trimming stripped 4 bases from V and 5 bases from J, with 18 bases between. This CDR3 has 14 amino acids. The germline CDR1 and CDR2 sequences are DFQATT and SNEGSKA (reference sequence). Study findings and constraints: Patients carried five TRBV segments more frequently than controls did, and TRBV5-6, TRBV5-1 and TRBV20-1 were among them.

Presence of unique molecular identifiers characterized the TCR beta cDNA libraries. Some 500,000 cDNA molecules were recovered from an input of roughly 0.85 to 10 million T cells. TCRdb re-analysed the PCR reads in MiXCR, keeping a single row per CDR3 protein. The sample records around 440,000 distinct CDR3 sequences, roughly 46% being singletons. There are many counts of this clonotype. The antigen remains unidentified. The V and J genes are TRBV20-1 and TRBJ2-7, with D perhaps matching TRBD1 (7 bases). The TCR originated in a girl aged 10 to 17 with multiple sclerosis. The sample consisted of blood. The chain's CDR3 is CSAKEGAGGNEQYF. In nucleotides, the CDR3 is TGCAGTGCTAAGGAGGGGGCTGGGGGGAACGAGCAGTACTTC.